This TCR beta chain was found in a study of blood T cell repertoires in COVID-19. Across the whole study: Acute and convalescent COVID-19 specimens originated in the United States, Italy and Spain.

V shed 3 bases, J shed 2 bases, and the junction held 4 bases outside the gene matches. CDR1 and CDR2 (germline): KGHSH, LQKENI. CDR3 length: 15 amino acids. In its sample, this clone was seen once. Clones were read by immunoSEQ multiplex PCR, and TCRdb kept only the in-frame ones, dropping some. This table has about 300,000 clones, roughly nine tenths appearing once. The sequencing input was PBMCs or T cells enriched from blood (not recorded which). The sequence came from a woman aged 30 to 39 who had recovered from COVID-19. The V call is TRBV18, the J call TRBJ1-3, with 7 positions matching TRBD1. The CDR3 nucleotides are TGTGCCAGCTCACCGAAGGGGGCGGCTGGAAACACCATATATTTT. This gives the protein CASSPKGAAGNTIYF.